Given below is one TCR beta chain in context. The data stem from a study of blood T cell repertoires in COVID-19. Study information: Donors of Cohort 3 who recovered were those that had two negative PCRs, clearance, or symptom resolution. Collection of acute and convalescent COVID-19 samples took place in the United States, Italy and Spain. PBMCs, B-cell-depleted T cells, or T cells provided the cDNA or gDNA that made up the material.

Original processing notes: Amplification of reference gene primers was used by the study to estimate nucleated cell counts. Produced via immunoSEQ multiplex PCR; TCRdb's table is partial and in-frame only. The DNA was the basis for D and trimming; V, J and clone size are from that table. The sample has about 360,000 clones; around 87% are singletons. V was trimmed by 7 bases and J by 5 bases, leaving 24 bases between them. Germline CDR1 and CDR2: MDHEN and SYDVKM. The CDR3 runs to 16 residues. Sequencing input: PBMCs or T cells enriched from blood (not recorded which). The chain links TRBV28 to TRBJ2-7; tentative D call: TRBD2 (6 bases). This TCR was recovered from a man in his forties in a cohort exposed to, infected with or recovered from COVID-19 (not recorded which). The CDR3 DNA reads TGTGCCAGCACCGTCGTACCGGAGAGTTCTAGCGACGAGCAGTACTTC. As protein: CASTVVPESSSDEQYF. Together with reference TRBV28 and TRBJ2-7, the CDR3 gives the full variable domain: DVKVTQSSRYLVKRTGEKVFLECVQDMDHENMFWYRQDPGLGLRLIYFSYDVKMKEKGDIPEGYSVSREKKERFSLILESASTNQTSMYLCASTVVPESSSDEQYFGPGTRLTVT.